The 15 T cell receptor beta chains below all came from one sample that was sequenced in a study of cytomegalovirus exposure and HLA in healthy donors listed by TCRdb under 2017. The library came from the immunoSEQ multiplex PCR assay. For the multiplex PCR, a mixture combining 60 forward primers for TCR Vbeta segments and 13 reverse primers for TCR Jbeta segments was used. As stored in TCRdb, this immuneACCESS dataset retains in-frame rearrangements with V and J assigned. A fraction of the clones does not appear; measured against another copy, unresolved V genes explain less than half of the discrepancy, and the remainder lacks a known reason. The sample includes 100,000 to 150,000 clones, with more than 70% observed a single time. The ten largest clones take up roughly 10% of the sample. Sample: PBMCs. These TCRs come from a woman between 50 and 59 years old in good health and CMV-seropositive.

The chain carries TRBV19 and TRBJ2-1; TRBD2 aligns across 10 bases. Germline CDR1 LNHDA, CDR2 SQIVND (reference sequence). With V trimmed by 2 bases and J by 10 bases, 17 bases remained unmatched. The CDR3 contains 18 residues. CDR3 amino acids: CASSISVLSLAGEGEQFF. As DNA, the CDR3 is TGTGCCAGTAGTATATCGGTTTTGAGCCTAGCGGGGGAAGGGGAGCAGTTCTTC. Full variable domain (remainder filled in from reference TRBV19 and TRBJ2-1): DGGITQSPKYLFRKEGQNVTLSCEQNLNHDAMYWYRQDPGQGLRLIYYSQIVNDFQKGDIAEGYSVSREKKESFPLTVTSAQKNPTAFYLCASSISVLSLAGEGEQFFGPGTRLTVL.

The chain carries TRBV28 and TRBJ1-1; 7 nucleotides line up with TRBD1. The CDR3 covers 14 residues. CDR1 and CDR2 from the germline V gene are MDHEN and SYDVKM. The J segment lost 2 bases and the V segment lost 6 bases, leaving 6 bases of the junction unmatched. CDR3 in DNA: TGTGCCAGCAGGACCGACAGGGTTAACACTGAAGCTTTCTTT. Translated: CASRTDRVNTEAFF.

This chain uses TRBV5-5 with TRBJ2-7; weak D call: TRBD1 (5 bases). Trimming took off 4 bases at V and 0 bases at J, with 11 bases between the two ends. Germline CDR1 SGHKS, CDR2 YYEKEE (reference sequence). The CDR3 contains 14 residues. In DNA, the CDR3 is TGTGCCAGCAGCCCCGACAGAAGCTCCTACGAGCAGTACTTC. It codes for CASSPDRSSYEQYF.

V and J are TRBV6-5 and TRBJ2-2, with 12 bases fitting TRBD2. Germline CDR1 MNHEY, CDR2 SVGAGI. The CDR3 loop spans 15 amino acids. J gave up 7 bases and V 6 bases, and 6 bases lay outside the gene matches. The CDR3 nucleotides read TGTGCCAGCAGCCGGACTAGCGGGACGGTCGGGGAGCTGTTTTTT. The encoded protein is CASSRTSGTVGELFF.

This chain uses TRBV7-6 with TRBJ2-5; the D gene is possibly TRBD1 (5 bases). Germline values: CDR1 SGHVS, CDR2 FNYEAQ. This CDR3 comprises 15 residues. V shed 5 bases and J shed 4 bases, with 17 bases lying between them. The CDR3 here is CASSPRVRSGETQYF. CDR3 bases: TGTGCCAGCAGCCCCAGGGTTCGATCTGGAGAGACCCAGTACTTC.

This clone came up once. Germline is not matched at one junction end, which may reflect a read error. V and J are TRBV7-9 and TRBJ2-3, with TRBD2 matching over 7 bases. CDR1 and CDR2 (germline): SEHNR, FQNEAQ (reference sequence). This CDR3 has 14 residues. CDR3 sequence: CASGFGTITDTQYF. CDR3 coding DNA: TGTGCCAGCGGCTTCGGGACTATCACAGATACGCAGTATTTT.

The rearrangement uses TRBV30 and TRBJ2-3, with D perhaps TRBD2 (5 bases). CDR1 and CDR2 from the germline V gene are GTSNPN and SVGIG (reference sequence). Trimming removed 3 bases from V and 5 bases from J, with 12 bases in between. The CDR3 totals 13 residues. Written as DNA, the CDR3 is TGTGCCTGGAGCCCTATCGAGGGAGATACGCAGTATTTT. Translation gives CAWSPIEGDTQYF. Full variable domain (rest looked up from reference TRBV30 and TRBJ2-3): SQTIHQWPATLVQPVGSPLSLECTVEGTSNPNLYWYRQAAGRGLQLLFYSVGIGQISSEVPQNLSASRPQDRQFILSSKKLLLSDSGFYLCAWSPIEGDTQYFGPGTRLTVL.

The V and J genes are TRBV28 and TRBJ1-4; maybe TRBD1 (5 bases). CDR3 length: 16 amino acids. V lost 5 bases to trimming and J lost 3 bases, with 16 bases between them. From germline, CDR1 is MDHEN and CDR2 SYDVKM. The CDR3 DNA is TGTGCCAGCAGTCCTACCACAGGCCTTCCTAATGAAAAACTGTTTTTT. It specifies CASSPTTGLPNEKLFF. The full variable domain, rest sourced from reference TRBV28 and TRBJ1-4, is DVKVTQSSRYLVKRTGEKVFLECVQDMDHENMFWYRQDPGLGLRLIYFSYDVKMKEKGDIPEGYSVSREKKERFSLILESASTNQTSMYLCASSPTTGLPNEKLFFGSGTQLSVL.

Notes on this clone: Relative to the germline gene, one junction end is altered; a read error may explain this. V gene TRBV7-7 combines with J gene TRBJ2-3, with 9 nucleotides matching TRBD1. From germline, CDR1 is SSHAT and CDR2 FNYEAQ (reference sequence). The CDR3 runs to 14 residues. CDR3 in DNA: TGTGCTAGCAGCCAGACAGGGGGGGCAGATACGCAGTATTTT. Protein product: CASSQTGGADTQYF.

The chain recombines TRBV5-4 with TRBJ2-3; 11 nucleotides line up with TRBD1. V was clipped by 2 bases and J by 5 bases; unmatched bases: 10. This CDR3 has 17 amino acids. Germline V gives CDR1 SGHNT, CDR2 YYREEE (reference sequence). CDR3 sequence (DNA): TGTGCCAGCAGCTTAGAACCCGGACAGGGGGCGAAAGATACGCAGTATTTT. Protein sequence: CASSLEPGQGAKDTQYF. The full variable domain, completed using reference TRBV5-4 and TRBJ2-3, is ETGVTQSPTHLIKTRGQQVTLRCSSQSGHNTVSWYQQALGQGPQFIFQYYREEENGRGNFPPRFSGLQFPNYSSELNVNALELDDSALYLCASSLEPGQGAKDTQYFGPGTRLTVL.

The V and J genes are TRBV27 and TRBJ2-3, with D possibly matching TRBD2 (6 bases). The V end was cut by 5 bases, the J end by 2 bases, with 23 bases between. The CDR3 has 18 residues. CDR1 MNHEY and CDR2 SMNVEV come from the germline V gene (reference sequence). The chain's CDR3 is CASSLLGRGGAYTDTQYF. CDR3 in DNA: TGTGCCAGCAGTCTCCTGGGTAGGGGCGGGGCGTACACAGATACGCAGTATTTT.

CDR3 DNA sequence: TGTGCCAGCAGCGCAGGAAGGACCGCGGGTAGCACAGATACGCAGTATTTT. Translating it yields CASSAGRTAGSTDTQYF. The chain is built from TRBV9 and TRBJ2-3; D possibly corresponds to TRBD2 (5 bases). Germline CDR1 is SGDLS and CDR2 is YYNGEE. The V end lost 3 bases, the J end lost 0 bases, and 17 bases lay between the germline ends. The CDR3 runs 17 residues.

The chain is built from TRBV7-9 and TRBJ2-5, with 8 bases aligning to TRBD1. CDR1 is SEHNR, CDR2 FQNEAQ, per germline (reference sequence). The V segment lost 5 bases and the J segment 1 base; nucleotides outside the gene matches: 9. The CDR3 runs 16 residues. The CDR3 DNA follows: TGTGCCAGCAGCATAGGACAGGGAAACTTCCAAGAGACCCAGTACTTC. Its protein is CASSIGQGNFQETQYF. The full variable domain, completed using reference TRBV7-9 and TRBJ2-5, is DTGVSQNPRHKITKRGQNVTFRCDPISEHNRLYWYRQTLGQGPEFLTYFQNEAQLEKSRLLSDRFSAERPKGSFSTLEIQRTEQGDSAMYLCASSIGQGNFQETQYFGPGTRLLVL.

As concerns this clone: At one end the junction does not follow the germline gene, possibly because of a read error. This chain uses TRBV9 with TRBJ2-7, with TRBD1 identical over 8 bases. CDR1 and CDR2 from the germline V gene are SGDLS and YYNGEE. This CDR3 has 13 amino acids. CDR3 region: CASSVRDQGALNF. The CDR3 DNA is TGTGCCAGCAGCGTACGAGATCAGGGGGCCCTTAACTTC.

This clone showed up just a few times. The V and J genes are TRBV2 and TRBJ2-6; 15 nucleotides agree with TRBD2. With V trimmed by 3 bases and J by 0 bases, 9 bases remained unmatched. The CDR3 contains 21 residues. Germline lookup yields CDR1 SNHLY and CDR2 FYNNEI. CDR3 sequence (DNA): TGTGCCAGCAGTGATATGGGACTAGCGGGAGGTACGAGCTCTGGGGCCAACGTCCTGACTTTC. Amino acids: CASSDMGLAGGTSSGANVLTF.